The T cell receptor beta chain under discussion was sequenced for a study of blood T cell repertoires in COVID-19. This study enrolled people aged roughly 18 to 89 from approximately 24 US geographic areas. This CDR3 has 14 residues. Germline assignment: CDR1 SGDLS and CDR2 YYNGEE. Between the trimmed V and J ends, which lost 0 bases and 6 bases, there was a span of 9 bases. The protocol was immunoSEQ multiplex PCR, while the TCRdb copy is restricted to in-frame clones and leaves out a portion. The sample lists about 400,000 clones, around nine tenths occurring once. The sequence was collected from a woman aged 30 to 39 who had recovered from COVID-19. The rearrangement links TRBV9 to TRBJ2-2; no definite D call. The sequenced sample consisted of PBMCs or T cells enriched from blood (not recorded which). CDR3 in amino acids: CASSVGALAGELFF. The DNA of the CDR3 is TGTGCCAGCAGCGTAGGGGCCCTGGCCGGGGAGCTGTTTTTT.